The present T cell receptor beta chain was sequenced within a study of blood T cell repertoires in COVID-19. Study-wide background: PBMCs, B-cell-depleted T cells, or T cells were the source of the cDNA or gDNA that made up the material.

In the source study's methods: Estimates of nucleated cell counts were drawn from the amplification of reference gene primers. Profiling relied on immunoSEQ multiplex PCR, and the TCRdb table lists in-frame clones only, not all of them. The D gene and trimming were derived from the DNA, and the V and J assignments and clone size from that table. The sample includes 240,000 or so clones, approximately 80% seen only once; the top ten take roughly 3.4%. After removal of 4 bases from V and 15 bases from J, the junction contained 11 bases not matched to a gene. The CDR3 runs to 14 residues. Germline CDR1 MNHEY, CDR2 SVGEGT.

This sequence joins TRBV6-2 or TRBV6-3 and TRBJ2-1, with 11 bases lining up with TRBD2. The sequenced material came from peripheral blood. This receptor was obtained from a woman aged 18-30 years with acute or convalescent COVID-19. The CDR3, as DNA: TGTGCCAGCAGTTCGGGGACTAGCGGATTACAACCGTTCTTC. It is translated as CASSSGTSGLQPFF.